A selection of T cell receptor beta chains follows, all from one sample in a study of cytomegalovirus exposure and HLA in healthy donors. Some clones are missing from TCRdb's copy, which holds only in-frame ones; the method was immunoSEQ multiplex PCR. The profile shows approximately 160,000 clones, roughly 80% of them singletons. What was sequenced was PBMCs. These receptors came from a boy between 2 and 10 years old in good health and CMV-seronegative. Both conserved end residues are part of each CDR3. Each record gives: D gene, clone size, J gene, V gene, CDR3 DNA, CDR3 protein. A D gene is named only where the DNA matches it firmly. A clone size is listed for some rows: how often the clone was seen (once, few, many), or a class if it is expanded.

TRBD1 - TRBJ2-7 TRBV12-5 TGTGCTAGTGGTTTGGGTTACAGGGGTGGCGAGCAGTACTTC CASGLGYRGGEQYF
- - TRBJ1-5 TRBV15 TGTGCCACCAGCAGAGGCGGGGCAGGGAGTAGCAATCAGCCCCAGCATTTT CATSRGGAGSSNQPQHF
- - TRBJ1-1 TRBV5-1 TGCGCCAGCAGCTTGGCCCTTCAGTACACTGAAGCTTTCTTT CASSLALQYTEAFF
TRBD2 once TRBJ2-1 TRBV10-3 TGTGCCATCGGCGGGAGGGCCTACAATGAGCAGTTCTTC CAIGGRAYNEQFF
- few TRBJ2-3 TRBV27 TGTGCCAGCAGTTTAAGTAGGGGTACAGATACGCAGTATTTT CASSLSRGTDTQYF
TRBD1 - TRBJ2-1 TRBV14 TGTGCCAGCAGCCAACATAGGGACAGGCCCTACAATGAGCAGTTCTTC CASSQHRDRPYNEQFF
- - TRBJ1-1 TRBV6-1 TGTGCCAGCAGTGAAGTTGCAGGAACTTCTGAAGCTTTCTTT CASSEVAGTSEAFF
TRBD2 once TRBJ2-4 TRBV4-1 TGCGCCAGCAGCCAAGAGCGTGCGGCGGGGGAAAACATTCAGTACTTC CASSQERAAGENIQYF
TRBD1 once TRBJ2-5 TRBV6-1 TGTGCCAGCACCTGGACAGGGCGAGAGACCCAGTACTTC CASTWTGRETQYF
- - TRBJ1-4 TRBV21-1 TGTGCCTCCGGCAGAGGACAGGGGGCGCAAGCAACTAATGAAAAACTGTTTTTT CASGRGQGAQATNEKLFF
- - TRBJ1-1 TRBV10-3 TGTGCCATCACTAGGGACTCAACCACTGAGGCTTTCTTT CAITRDSTTEAFF
TRBD2 - TRBJ2-7 TRBV6-1 TGTGCCAGCAGTGAAGCACTAGCGGGAGGAATTTACGAGCAGTACTTC CASSEALAGGIYEQYF
TRBD1 - TRBJ2-2 TRBV5-4 TGTGCCAGCAGCTGGGGGACAGACACCGGGGAGCTGTTTTTT CASSWGTDTGELFF
- - TRBJ2-3 TRBV9 TGTGCCAGCAGTGTCACTAATACGGATACGCAGTATTTT CASSVTNTDTQYF
- - TRBJ1-2 TRBV19 TGTGCCAGTAGTATGCGGGGACGGAACTATGGCTACACCTTC CASSMRGRNYGYTF
- - TRBJ2-2 TRBV30 TGTGCCTGGAGTCCTGGACGAGGGACCGGGGAGCTGTTTTTT CAWSPGRGTGELFF
- - TRBJ1-2 TRBV6-5 TGTGCCAGCAGTTACTCGGAGGAATTTGCTGGCTACACCTTC CASSYSEEFAGYTF
TRBD1 - TRBJ1-3 TRBV11-3 TGTGCCAGCAGCTCCGGACAGGGAACCTCTGGAAACACCATATATTTT CASSSGQGTSGNTIYF
- - TRBJ1-2 TRBV7-7 TGTGCCAGCAGCCGACTACAGGGCTTTAACTATGGCTACACCTTC CASSRLQGFNYGYTF
- - TRBJ2-5 TRBV28 TGTGCCAGCAGTTCTACAGGCTTAGAAAAAGAGACCCAGTACTTC CASSSTGLEKETQYF
TRBD2 - TRBJ2-1 TRBV10-3 TGTGCCATCAGTTCAGTAGCGGGGAGCTCCTACAATGAGCAGTTCTTC CAISSVAGSSYNEQFF
TRBD1 - TRBJ1-5 TRBV4-2 TGTGCCAGCAGCTTACAGGGGGATGGTAGCAATCAGCCCCAGCATTTT CASSLQGDGSNQPQHF
TRBD2 - TRBJ2-1 TRBV29-1 TGCAGCGTTGGGGGACTAGCGGGAAAGCCCGACTACAATGAGCAGTTCTTC CSVGGLAGKPDYNEQFF
- - TRBJ2-2 TRBV30 TGTGCCTGGAGTGTAAGGCTAGCTCACGGGGAGCTGTTTTTT CAWSVRLAHGELFF
TRBD1 few TRBJ1-3 TRBV6-6 TGTGCCAGCAGTTACTCTCCGGACAGGGGAAACACCATATATTTT CASSYSPDRGNTIYF
TRBD1 - TRBJ1-1 TRBV5-1 TGCGCCAGCAGCTATTGGACAGGGGGCCCCACTGAAGCTTTCTTT CASSYWTGGPTEAFF